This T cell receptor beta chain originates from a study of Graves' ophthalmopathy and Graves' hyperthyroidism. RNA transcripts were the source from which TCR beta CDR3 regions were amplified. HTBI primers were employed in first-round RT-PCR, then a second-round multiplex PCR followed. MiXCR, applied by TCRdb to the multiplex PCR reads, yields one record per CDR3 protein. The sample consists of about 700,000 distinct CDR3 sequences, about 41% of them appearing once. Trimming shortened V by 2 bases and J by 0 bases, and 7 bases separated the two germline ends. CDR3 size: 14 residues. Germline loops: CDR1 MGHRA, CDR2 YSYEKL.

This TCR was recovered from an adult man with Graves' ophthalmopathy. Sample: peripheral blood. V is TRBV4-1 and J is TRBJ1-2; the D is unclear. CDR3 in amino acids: CASSQHGANYGYTF. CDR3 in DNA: TGCGCCAGCAGCCAACATGGGGCTAACTATGGCTACACCTTC.